The 29 T cell receptor beta chains below come from one sample, sequenced in a study of cytomegalovirus exposure and HLA in healthy donors (dated by TCRdb to the late 2010s). Library preparation used the immunoSEQ multiplex PCR assay. A mixture of 60 forward primers for TCR Vbeta segments and 13 reverse primers for TCR Jbeta segments was used in the multiplex PCR. TCRdb stores this immuneACCESS table with in-frame sequences only. Part of the clones is absent; in the studies checked, under half of the shortfall reflects unresolved V genes, and no reason is known for the rest. The sample table contains 95,000 to 100,000 clones; only one count was recorded for about 80% of them. The top ten hold around 4.4% of the sample. Sequenced input: PBMCs. The receptors stem from a man aged 35 to 55 in good health and CMV-seronegative.

This rearrangement joins TRBV7-8 to TRBJ1-2; D perhaps matches TRBD1 (6 bases). Germline assignment: CDR1 SGHVS and CDR2 FQNEAQ. This CDR3 contains 15 residues. V was pared by 0 bases and J by 2 bases, with 10 bases between. As DNA, the CDR3 is TGTGCCAGCAGCTTAGCGCACAGGGTGAACTATGGCTACACCTTC. It translates to CASSLAHRVNYGYTF.

The rearrangement uses TRBV6-1 and TRBJ1-1; TRBD1 might be the D (6 bases). V was shortened by 1 base and J by 7 bases, with 10 bases between the two germline ends. This CDR3 is built from 13 residues. Per the germline V gene, CDR1 is MNHNS and CDR2 is SASEGT. For the CDR3, the DNA is TGTGCCAGCAGTGAAGGGACAGTCAATGAAGCTTTCTTT. It specifies CASSEGTVNEAFF.

This clone was found a few times. J is TRBJ1-1 and V is TRBV7-9, with D uncertain. The germline V and J ends were trimmed by 8 bases and 1 base, with 8 bases remaining between them. The CDR3 spans 12 residues. Germline CDR1 and CDR2: SEHNR and FQNEAQ (reference sequence). The CDR3 DNA reads TGTGCCAGCCAAACCAGGAACACTGAAGCTTTCTTT. Residues: CASQTRNTEAFF.

This clone was observed a handful of times. V is TRBV6-5 and J is TRBJ1-1, with a possible D match to TRBD1 (6 bases). V lost 2 bases and J lost 6, with 10 bases in between. This CDR3 comprises 13 residues. The germline V gene encodes CDR1 MNHEY and CDR2 SVGAGI. In DNA form, the CDR3 reads TGTGCCAGCAGTTACAACGAGGGGGCTGAAGCTTTCTTT. Encoded protein: CASSYNEGAEAFF.

For this clone: Its ends do not fully match the called genes, so a read error is possible. The rearrangement joins TRBV4-1 to TRBJ2-5; D not resolved. In germline, CDR1 is MGHRA, CDR2 YSYEKL. The CDR3 sequence is 16 residues long. This chain's CDR3 is CASSPDDWVRQEAQYF. The CDR3 bases are TGCGCCAGCAGCCCAGATGACTGGGTTAGGCAAGAGGCCCAGTACTTC.

This clone turned up a few times. The chain is built from TRBV11-2 and TRBJ2-7; 10 bases map to TRBD1. Germline CDR1 SGHAT, CDR2 FQNNGV. Trimming removed 5 bases from V and 5 bases from J; junction bases left unmatched: 9. The CDR3 is made up of 15 amino acids. The CDR3 region has the DNA TGTGCCAGCAGCCACCTGACAGGGGGCTTCAACGAGCAGTACTTC. It is translated as CASSHLTGGFNEQYF.

The chain joins TRBV25-1 to TRBJ1-1; no clear D gene. Germline V lookup: CDR1 MGHDK, CDR2 SYGVNS. The CDR3 sequence is 15 residues long. V lost 2 bases, J lost 0 bases, and 10 bases lay in between. CDR3 DNA sequence: TGTGCCAGCAGTGAACCCGCGAGCATGAACACTGAAGCTTTCTTT. Translating it yields CASSEPASMNTEAFF.

The chain is built from TRBV15 and TRBJ2-3; unclear D gene. The CDR3 is 14 residues long. V was pared by 0 bases and J by 4 bases, with 8 bases between. Looked up from germline, CDR1 is LNHNV and CDR2 is YYDKDF (reference sequence). The DNA for the CDR3 is TGTGCCACCAGCAGAGATCTTGAGGCAGATACGCAGTATTTT. It encodes CATSRDLEADTQYF.

This clone was seen a few times. This chain links TRBV30 with TRBJ1-6; D perhaps matches TRBD1 (5 bases). Germline loops: CDR1 GTSNPN, CDR2 SVGIG (reference sequence). The CDR3 is 12 amino acids. Between the trimmed V and J ends, which lost 7 bases and 8 bases, there was a span of 12 bases. CDR3: CASTGGYSPLHF. CDR3 DNA: TGTGCCTCAACCGGGGGTTATTCACCCCTCCACTTT. The complete variable domain, with remaining parts taken from reference TRBV30 and TRBJ1-6, reads SQTIHQWPATLVQPVGSPLSLECTVEGTSNPNLYWYRQAAGRGLQLLFYSVGIGQISSEVPQNLSASRPQDRQFILSSKKLLLSDSGFYLCASTGGYSPLHFGNGTRLTVT.

CDR3 in amino acids: CAIGIAGGTDTQYF. As DNA, the CDR3 is TGTGCCATCGGCATAGCGGGGGGGACAGATACGCAGTATTTT. The chain employs TRBV10-3 and TRBJ2-3, with 11 positions matching TRBD2. The CDR3 runs to 14 residues. V was clipped by 8 bases and J by 3 bases; unmatched bases: 4. The germline CDR1 and CDR2 sequences are ENHRY and SYGVKD.

This clone came up a few times. V usage is TRBV7-9 and J usage is TRBJ1-1; D unclear. V gave up 5 bases and J gave up 4 bases, with 14 bases separating them. The germline gives CDR1 SEHNR, CDR2 FQNEAQ (reference sequence). CDR3 size: 14 residues. CDR3 nucleotides: TGTGCCAGCAGCCTAGGCCAGGAGGGCACTGAAGCTTTCTTT. This gives the protein CASSLGQEGTEAFF.

This clone was found a few times. The chain has TRBV5-8 and TRBJ2-2; D is ambiguous. Germline V CDR1 and CDR2: SGHTS, YDEGEE. The CDR3 spans 14 residues. Deletions cut 3 bases from V and 2 bases from J, with 8 bases between. CDR3 in amino acids: CASSYETNTGELFF. CDR3 nucleotides: TGTGCCAGCAGCTATGAGACTAACACCGGGGAGCTGTTTTTT.

This clone was recorded once. The chain uses TRBV18 and TRBJ1-2; D is ambiguous. V gave up 1 base and J gave up 3 bases, with 21 bases separating them. Germline CDR1 KGHSH, CDR2 LQKENI. The CDR3 consists of 18 residues. The CDR3 DNA follows: TGTGCCAGCTCACCACAGCGGAGTAGTTCACTGGGAGACTATGGCTACACCTTC. Translated: CASSPQRSSSLGDYGYTF.

J is TRBJ1-5 and V is TRBV2, with 8 nucleotides matching TRBD1. CDR3 length: 16 residues. The germline V gene has CDR1 SNHLY and CDR2 FYNNEI. Trimming at V came to 6 bases and at J to 0 bases, leaving 7 bases not matched to a gene. CDR3 loop: CASRSTGGGSNQPQHF. The CDR3 bases are TGTGCCAGCAGGTCCACAGGGGGTGGTAGCAATCAGCCCCAGCATTTT.

Regarding this clone: The sample has other DNA sequences that encode this CDR3 too. This sequence joins TRBV2 and TRBJ2-7; the D gene is possibly TRBD2 (6 bases). CDR1 and CDR2 from the germline V gene are SNHLY and FYNNEI. Trimming took 0 bases from V and 4 from J, leaving 13 bases between them. CDR3 length equals 15 residues. The CDR3 nucleotides are TGTGCCAGCAGTGAAGCGGGGGGTGGGGGATACGAGCAGTACGTC. It specifies CASSEAGGGGYEQYV.

J is TRBJ2-3 and V is TRBV18, with D hard to call. CDR3 length: 14 residues. Trimming cost V 6 bases and J 2 bases, with 12 bases left between them. Germline V CDR1 and CDR2: KGHSH, LQKENI. CDR3 region: CASSPTGFTDTQYF. For the CDR3, the DNA is TGTGCCAGCTCGCCTACGGGTTTCACAGATACGCAGTATTTT.

The rearrangement joins TRBV4-1 to TRBJ1-5; 7 bases line up with TRBD1. V gave up 0 bases and J gave up 2 bases; unmatched junction bases: 7. CDR1 is MGHRA, CDR2 YSYEKL, per germline. The CDR3 is made up of 17 amino acids. CDR3 sequence (DNA): TGCGCCAGCAGCCAAGATCAACAGGGGATTGGCAATCAGCCCCAGCATTTT. This sequence encodes CASSQDQQGIGNQPQHF.

This chain uses TRBV5-1 with TRBJ1-5, with TRBD1 as a possible D gene (5 bases). Germline loops: CDR1 SGHRS, CDR2 YFSETQ. The CDR3 extends over 16 amino acids. V dropped 4 bases and J dropped 5 bases, with 19 bases sitting between them. This CDR3 is CASSQDPRERDQPQHF. DNA for the CDR3: TGCGCCAGCAGCCAAGATCCCAGGGAACGGGATCAGCCCCAGCATTTT.

The chain links TRBV27 to TRBJ1-2; the D gene is possibly TRBD1 (5 bases). Germline lookup yields CDR1 MNHEY and CDR2 SMNVEV (reference sequence). The V gene lost 2 bases and the J gene lost 8 bases, with 15 bases spanning the gap. The CDR3 consists of 14 residues. CDR3 sequence (DNA): TGTGCCAGCAGTTTAGCAGGGTCTATGGGGGGCTACACCTTC. Protein: CASSLAGSMGGYTF.

The rearrangement uses TRBV7-2 and TRBJ1-3; possibly TRBD1 for D (6 bases). V gave up 4 bases and J gave up 2 bases, with 15 bases separating them. This CDR3 has 16 residues. CDR1 and CDR2 from the germline V gene are SGHTA and FQGNSA. CDR3 in amino acids: CASSSSRGAAGNTIYF. CDR3 in DNA: TGTGCCAGCAGCTCCTCCCGGGGGGCCGCTGGAAACACCATATATTTT. Full variable domain (missing parts from reference TRBV7-2 and TRBJ1-3): GAGVSQSPSNKVTEKGKDVELRCDPISGHTALYWYRQSLGQGLEFLIYFQGNSAPDKSGLPSDRFSAERTGGSVSTLTIQRTQQEDSAVYLCASSSSRGAAGNTIYFGEGSWLTVV.

This clone was seen once. The chain uses TRBV9 and TRBJ2-5, with D possibly matching TRBD1 (5 bases). The germline CDR1 and CDR2 sequences are SGDLS and YYNGEE. The CDR3 loop spans 18 amino acids. With 4 bases removed from V and 0 bases from J, the gap between germline ends came to 22 bases. CDR3 in DNA: TGTGCCAGCAGCCCCGGGCAGGGCTACCCAAAACACCAAGAGACCCAGTACTTC. Translation gives CASSPGQGYPKHQETQYF.

The gene calls are TRBV6-5 and TRBJ1-1; the D gene is possibly TRBD1 (5 bases). Trimming took 2 bases from V and 1 from J, leaving 5 bases between them. CDR3 size: 13 residues. CDR1 and CDR2 (germline): MNHEY, SVGAGI. CDR3 loop: CASSYQGNTEAFF. For the CDR3, the DNA is TGTGCCAGCAGTTACCAGGGGAACACTGAAGCTTTCTTT.

The CDR3 region has the DNA TGTGCCAGCAGCTCGCTAGCCTACGAGCAGTACGTC. This codes for CASSSLAYEQYV. The V and J genes are TRBV11-2 and TRBJ2-7; no firm D call. Trimming cost V 4 bases and J 2 bases, with 6 bases left between them. The germline V gene has CDR1 SGHAT and CDR2 FQNNGV. CDR3 length equals 12 residues.

The chain uses TRBV12-2 and TRBJ1-3. TRBV12-2 is recorded as a pseudogene. The CDR3 is 12 amino acids. In nucleotides, the CDR3 is TGTGCAATTAAAATTAGAGGAAACACCATATATTTT. It yields the protein CAIKIRGNTIYF.

The chain uses TRBV18 and TRBJ2-5; TRBD2 aligns across 9 bases. Germline assignment: CDR1 KGHSH and CDR2 LQKENI. The CDR3 has 15 amino acids. J gave up 5 bases and V 2 bases, and 6 bases lay outside the gene matches. Here the CDR3 DNA reads TGTGCCAGCTCACCAAGAAGCGGGGGGCCCGAGACCCAGTACTTC. Protein product: CASSPRSGGPETQYF.

The rearrangement uses TRBV11-2 and TRBJ1-1; D unresolved. Per germline, CDR1 SGHAT and CDR2 FQNNGV. The CDR3 is made up of 15 amino acids. The germline V and J ends were trimmed by 1 base and 3 bases, with 12 bases remaining between them. In DNA, the CDR3 is TGTGCCAGCAGCTTAGTCGGCGGAAGGTACACTGAAGCTTTCTTT. Translation: CASSLVGGRYTEAFF.

A note on this clone: Sequence at one end of the junction differs from germline and may be a read error. This same CDR3 is encoded by further DNA sequences in the sample. The genes are TRBV5-4 and TRBJ1-6, with no clear D. CDR3 length: 14 residues. The germline V gene encodes CDR1 SGHNT and CDR2 YYREEE (reference sequence). DNA of the CDR3: TGTGCCAGCAGCTTGAACTCGGGAAATTCCCCCCTCCACTTT. This translates into CASSLNSGNSPLHF. Together with reference TRBV5-4 and TRBJ1-6, the CDR3 gives the full variable domain: ETGVTQSPTHLIKTRGQQVTLRCSSQSGHNTVSWYQQALGQGPQFIFQYYREEENGRGNFPPRFSGLQFPNYSSELNVNALELDDSALYLCASSLNSGNSPLHFGNGTRLTVT.

This clone appeared a few times. The chain links TRBV6-5 to TRBJ1-1; 9 bases are shared with TRBD1. The length of the CDR3 is 14 residues. Trimming took 2 bases from V and 7 from J; bases not matched to a gene: 5. Germline lookup yields CDR1 MNHEY and CDR2 SVGAGI. The CDR3: CASSYRTGAGEAFF. As DNA, the CDR3 is TGTGCCAGCAGTTACAGGACAGGGGCAGGTGAAGCTTTCTTT.

The DNA of the CDR3 is TGTGCCAGCAGAGGCGGAGACACCGGGGAGCTGTTTTTT. This gives the protein CASRGGDTGELFF. The chain links TRBV6-6 to TRBJ2-2; D not resolved. V was clipped by 6 bases and J by 3 bases, with 8 bases between them. This CDR3 spans 13 amino acids. Germline CDR1 is MNHNY and CDR2 is SVGAGI (reference sequence).